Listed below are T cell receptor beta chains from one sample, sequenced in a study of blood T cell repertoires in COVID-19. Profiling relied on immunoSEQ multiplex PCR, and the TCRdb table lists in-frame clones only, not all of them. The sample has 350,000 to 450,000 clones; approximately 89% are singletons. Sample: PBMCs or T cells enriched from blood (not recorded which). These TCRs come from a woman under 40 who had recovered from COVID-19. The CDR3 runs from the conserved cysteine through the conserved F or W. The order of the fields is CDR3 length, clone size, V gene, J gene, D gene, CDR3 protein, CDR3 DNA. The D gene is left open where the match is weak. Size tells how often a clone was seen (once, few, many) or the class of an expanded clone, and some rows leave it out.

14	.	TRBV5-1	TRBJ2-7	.	CASSLQLSSYEQYF	TGCGCCAGCAGCTTGCAATTGAGCTCCTACGAGCAGTACTTC
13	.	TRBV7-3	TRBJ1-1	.	CASSSSGGTEAFF	TGTGCCAGCAGCTCATCAGGAGGGACTGAAGCTTTCTTT
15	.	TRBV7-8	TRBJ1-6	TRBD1	CASSPQGNYNSPLHF	TGTGCCAGCAGCCCACAGGGGAATTATAATTCACCCCTCCACTTT
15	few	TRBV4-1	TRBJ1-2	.	CASSQDGQPNYGYTF	TGCGCCAGCAGCCAGGACGGACAACCTAACTATGGCTACACCTTC
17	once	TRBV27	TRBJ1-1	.	CASSFQKLTGSNTEAFF	TGTGCCAGCAGTTTCCAAAAACTGACAGGCTCGAACACTGAAGCTTTCTTT
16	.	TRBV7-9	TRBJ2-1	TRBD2	CASSLAASGRANEQFF	TGTGCCAGCAGCTTAGCGGCTAGCGGGAGGGCCAATGAGCAGTTCTTC
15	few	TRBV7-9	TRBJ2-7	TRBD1	CASSSTGKGLHEQYF	TGTGCCAGCAGCTCGACAGGGAAAGGGCTTCACGAGCAGTACTTC
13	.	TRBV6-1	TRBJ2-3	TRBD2	CASLAETGDTQYF	TGTGCCAGTCTAGCGGAGACGGGAGATACGCAGTATTTT
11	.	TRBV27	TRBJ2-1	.	CASHSWTEQFF	TGTGCCAGCCATTCCTGGACAGAGCAGTTCTTC
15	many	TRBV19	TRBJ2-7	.	CASSMEGGHSYEQYF	TGTGCCAGTAGTATGGAGGGAGGTCACTCCTACGAGCAGTACTTC
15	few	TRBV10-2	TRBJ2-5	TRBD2	CASARLAGYQETQYF	TGCGCCAGCGCGCGGCTAGCGGGATACCAAGAGACCCAGTACTTC
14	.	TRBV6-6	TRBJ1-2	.	CASTENNPLYGYTF	TGTGCCAGCACTGAGAATAACCCGCTATATGGCTACACCTTC
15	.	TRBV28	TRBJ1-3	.	CASSLGAADGNTIYF	TGTGCCAGCAGTTTGGGAGCAGCGGACGGAAACACCATATATTTT
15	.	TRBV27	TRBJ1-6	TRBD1	CASSFQGQNNSPLHF	TGTGCCAGCAGCTTCCAGGGACAGAATAATTCACCCCTCCACTTT
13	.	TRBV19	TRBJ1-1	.	CASSSKMNTEAFF	TGTGCCAGTAGTAGTAAAATGAACACTGAAGCTTTCTTT
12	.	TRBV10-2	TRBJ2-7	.	CASSGDFYEQYF	TGCGCCAGCAGTGGGGACTTCTACGAGCAGTACTTC
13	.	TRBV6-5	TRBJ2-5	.	CASSPTGNGAQYF	TGTGCCAGCAGCCCCACAGGGAACGGGGCCCAGTACTTC
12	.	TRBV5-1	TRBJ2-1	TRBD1	CASSLVRDSQFF	TGCGCCAGCAGCTTGGTCCGGGACAGTCAGTTCTTC
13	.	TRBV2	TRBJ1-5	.	CASSPQGRQPQHF	TGTGCCAGCAGTCCCCAGGGTCGACAGCCCCAGCATTTT
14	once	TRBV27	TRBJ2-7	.	CASSLGGRTVEQYF	TGTGCCAGCAGTTTAGGAGGGAGGACGGTCGAGCAGTACTTC
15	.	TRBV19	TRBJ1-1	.	CASSLFRGRNTEAFF	TGTGCCAGTAGTCTGTTCCGGGGGAGGAACACTGAAGCTTTCTTT
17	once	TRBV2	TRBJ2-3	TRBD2	CASRELAGFVGTDTQYF	TGTGCCAGCAGGGAACTAGCGGGCTTTGTCGGCACAGATACGCAGTATTTT
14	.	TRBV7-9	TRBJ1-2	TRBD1	CASSPQGQADGYTF	TGTGCCAGCAGCCCCCAGGGACAGGCCGATGGCTACACCTTC
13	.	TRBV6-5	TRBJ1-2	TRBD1	CASSRQGAYGYTF	TGTGCCAGCAGTAGACAGGGAGCCTATGGCTACACCTTC
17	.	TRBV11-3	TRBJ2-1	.	CASSLVALGQTYNEQFF	TGTGCCAGCAGCTTAGTGGCCCTCGGACAGACGTACAATGAGCAGTTCTTC
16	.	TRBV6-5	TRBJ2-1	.	CASSYSGLQGPDEQFF	TGTGCCAGCAGTTACTCAGGGTTACAGGGTCCGGATGAGCAGTTCTTC
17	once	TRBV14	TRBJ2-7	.	CASSQEDGGWQAYEQYF	TGTGCCAGCAGCCAAGAAGATGGAGGGTGGCAGGCCTACGAGCAGTACTTC
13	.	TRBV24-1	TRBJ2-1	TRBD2	CATKGLAGPGLFF	TGTGCCACCAAGGGACTAGCGGGGCCCGGGCTGTTCTTC
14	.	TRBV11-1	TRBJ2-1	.	CASSLIRSYNEQFF	TGTGCCAGCAGCTTAATCCGCTCCTACAATGAGCAGTTCTTC
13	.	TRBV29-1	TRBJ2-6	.	CSVLNPGANVLTF	TGCAGCGTCCTTAATCCTGGGGCCAACGTCCTGACTTTC
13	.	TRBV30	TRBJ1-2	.	CAWSTRQSYGYTF	TGTGCCTGGAGTACACGACAGTCCTATGGCTACACCTTC
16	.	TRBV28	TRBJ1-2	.	CASSPSEGPRGYGYTF	TGTGCCAGCAGTCCCTCCGAGGGGCCCAGGGGATATGGCTACACCTTC
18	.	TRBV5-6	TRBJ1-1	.	CASSLAGTTIYSNTEAFF	TGTGCCAGCAGCTTGGCCGGGACAACGATTTACTCGAACACTGAAGCTTTCTTT
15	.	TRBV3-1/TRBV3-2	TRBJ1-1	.	CASSQDNAGGPEAFF	TGTGCCAGCAGCCAAGATAACGCCGGGGGGCCTGAAGCTTTCTTT
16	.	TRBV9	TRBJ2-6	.	CASSLTSGSGANVLTF	TGTGCCAGCAGCCTTACCTCGGGTTCTGGGGCCAACGTCCTGACTTTC
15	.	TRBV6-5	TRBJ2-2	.	CASNPATTSSGELFF	TGTGCCAGCAATCCAGCGACAACTAGTTCCGGGGAGCTGTTTTTT
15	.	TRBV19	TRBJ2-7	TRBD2	CASSIRGTSGYEQYF	TGTGCCAGTAGTATACGCGGGACTAGCGGCTACGAGCAGTACTTC
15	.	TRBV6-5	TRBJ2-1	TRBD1	CASSYVDRGRSEQFF	TGTGCCAGCAGTTACGTCGACAGGGGGCGTAGTGAGCAGTTCTTC
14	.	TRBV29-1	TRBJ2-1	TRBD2	CSVYEGTTYNEQFF	TGCAGCGTTTATGAAGGGACTACCTACAATGAGCAGTTCTTC
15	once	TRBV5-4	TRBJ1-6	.	CASSRRGSYNSPLHF	TGTGCCAGCAGCCGACGAGGGTCCTATAATTCACCCCTCCACTTT
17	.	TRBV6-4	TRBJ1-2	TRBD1	CASSDPRTGLDHYGYTF	TGTGCCAGCAGTGACCCCAGGACAGGGCTGGACCATTATGGCTACACCTTC
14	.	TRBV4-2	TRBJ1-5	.	CASSQEGAPQPQHF	TGTGCCAGCAGCCAAGAAGGGGCTCCTCAGCCCCAGCATTTT
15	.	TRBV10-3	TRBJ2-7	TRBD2	CAISDSGRGSYEQYF	TGTGCCATCAGTGACAGCGGGAGAGGTTCATACGAGCAGTACTTC
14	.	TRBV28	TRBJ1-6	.	CASRSGQSNSPLHF	TGTGCCAGCCGATCCGGACAGTCGAATTCACCCCTCCACTTT
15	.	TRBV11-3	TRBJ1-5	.	CASSFSIGGDQPQHF	TGTGCCAGCAGCTTTTCAATAGGGGGTGACCAGCCCCAGCATTTT
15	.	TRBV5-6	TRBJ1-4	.	CASSFSRGIVEKLFF	TGTGCCAGCAGCTTTAGTAGGGGTATTGTTGAAAAACTGTTTTTT
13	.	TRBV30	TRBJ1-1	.	CAWSVNRATEAFF	TGTGCCTGGAGTGTAAACAGGGCCACTGAAGCTTTCTTT
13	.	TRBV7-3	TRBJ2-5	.	CASSQGHQETQYF	TGTGCCAGCAGCCAGGGGCACCAAGAGACCCAGTACTTC
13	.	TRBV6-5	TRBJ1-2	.	CASRNDGNYGYTF	TGTGCCAGCAGAAACGACGGGAACTATGGCTACACCTTC
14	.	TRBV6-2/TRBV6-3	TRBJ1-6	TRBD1	CASSPGQINSPLHF	TGTGCCAGCAGCCCGGGACAGATTAATTCACCCCTCCACTTT
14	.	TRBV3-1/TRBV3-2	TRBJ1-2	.	CASSQGQAGYGYTF	TGTGCCAGCAGCCAAGGGCAGGCAGGCTATGGCTACACCTTC
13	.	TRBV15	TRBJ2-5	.	CATSRVLQETQYF	TGTGCCACCAGCAGAGTACTGCAAGAGACCCAGTACTTC
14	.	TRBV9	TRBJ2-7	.	CASSVAWGLYEQYF	TGTGCCAGCAGCGTAGCTTGGGGCCTCTACGAGCAGTACTTC
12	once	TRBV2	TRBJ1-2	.	CASRPEFDGYTF	TGTGCCAGCAGGCCCGAGTTCGATGGCTACACCTTC
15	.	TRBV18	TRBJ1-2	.	CASSANRGNGHGYTF	TGTGCCAGCTCAGCGAACCGAGGTAACGGCCATGGCTACACCTTC